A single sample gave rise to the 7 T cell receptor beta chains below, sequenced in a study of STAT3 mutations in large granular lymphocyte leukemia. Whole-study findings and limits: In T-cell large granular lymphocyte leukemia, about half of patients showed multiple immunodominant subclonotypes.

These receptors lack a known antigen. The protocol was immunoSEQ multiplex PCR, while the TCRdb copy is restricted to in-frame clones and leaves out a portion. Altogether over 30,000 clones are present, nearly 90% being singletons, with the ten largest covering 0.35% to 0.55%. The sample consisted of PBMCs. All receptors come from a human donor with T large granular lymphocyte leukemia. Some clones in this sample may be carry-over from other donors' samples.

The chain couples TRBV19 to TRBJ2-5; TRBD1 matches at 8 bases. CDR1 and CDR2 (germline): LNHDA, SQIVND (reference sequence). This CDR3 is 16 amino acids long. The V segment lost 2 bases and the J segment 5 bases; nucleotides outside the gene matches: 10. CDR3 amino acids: CASSIPRPTGGETQYF. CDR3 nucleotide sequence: TGTGCCAGTAGTATACCCCGCCCCACAGGGGGGGAGACCCAGTACTTC.

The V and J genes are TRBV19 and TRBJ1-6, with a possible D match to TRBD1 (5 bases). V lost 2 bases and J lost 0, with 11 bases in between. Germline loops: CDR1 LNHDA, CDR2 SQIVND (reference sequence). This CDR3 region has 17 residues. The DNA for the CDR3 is TGTGCCAGTAGTATAAGCAGGGCTCGCTCCTATAATTCACCCCTCCACTTT. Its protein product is CASSISRARSYNSPLHF.

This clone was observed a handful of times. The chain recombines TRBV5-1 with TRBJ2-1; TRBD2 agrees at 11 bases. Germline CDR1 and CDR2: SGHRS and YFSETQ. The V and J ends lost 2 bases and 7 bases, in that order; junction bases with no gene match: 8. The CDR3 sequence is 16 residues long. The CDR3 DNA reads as TGCGCCAGCAGCTTCAGGCCTAGCGGGGGGCCGAATGAGCAGTTCTTC. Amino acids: CASSFRPSGGPNEQFF.

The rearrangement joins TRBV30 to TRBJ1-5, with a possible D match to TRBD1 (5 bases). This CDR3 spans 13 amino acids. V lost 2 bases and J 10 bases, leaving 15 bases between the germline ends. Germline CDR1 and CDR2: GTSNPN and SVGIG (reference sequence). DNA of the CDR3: TGTGCCTGGAGTCCGGGACTATTTTTACCCCAGCATTTT. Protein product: CAWSPGLFLPQHF. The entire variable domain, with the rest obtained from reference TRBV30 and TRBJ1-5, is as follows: SQTIHQWPATLVQPVGSPLSLECTVEGTSNPNLYWYRQAAGRGLQLLFYSVGIGQISSEVPQNLSASRPQDRQFILSSKKLLLSDSGFYLCAWSPGLFLPQHFGDGTRLSIL.

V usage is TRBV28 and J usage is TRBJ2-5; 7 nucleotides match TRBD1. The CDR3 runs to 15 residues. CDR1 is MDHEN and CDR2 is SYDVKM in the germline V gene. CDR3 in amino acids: CAILRQGNSQETQYF. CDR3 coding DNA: TGTGCTATTCTCCGACAGGGAAATTCCCAAGAGACCCAGTACTTC.

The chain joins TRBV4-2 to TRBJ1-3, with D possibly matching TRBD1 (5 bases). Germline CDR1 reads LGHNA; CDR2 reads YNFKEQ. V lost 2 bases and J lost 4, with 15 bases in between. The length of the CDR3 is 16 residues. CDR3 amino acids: CASSQIPGDLGNTIYF. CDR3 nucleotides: TGTGCCAGCAGCCAAATCCCGGGGGACTTGGGAAACACCATATATTTT.

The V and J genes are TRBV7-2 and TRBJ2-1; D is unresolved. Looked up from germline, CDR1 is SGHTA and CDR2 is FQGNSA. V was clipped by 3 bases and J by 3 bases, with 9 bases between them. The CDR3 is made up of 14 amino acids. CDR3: CASSFVPGYNEQFF. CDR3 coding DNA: TGTGCCAGCAGCTTTGTTCCGGGCTACAATGAGCAGTTCTTC.